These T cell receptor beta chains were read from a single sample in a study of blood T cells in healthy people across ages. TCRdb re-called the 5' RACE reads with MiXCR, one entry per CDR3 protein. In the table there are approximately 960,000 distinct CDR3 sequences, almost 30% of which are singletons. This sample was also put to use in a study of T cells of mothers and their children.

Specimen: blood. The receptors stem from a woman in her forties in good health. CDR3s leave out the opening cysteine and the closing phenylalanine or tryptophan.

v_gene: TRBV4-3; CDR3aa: ASSQVGFNGYT
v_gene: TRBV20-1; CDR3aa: SARQGASAYEQY
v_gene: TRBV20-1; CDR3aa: SGDRSSTDTQY
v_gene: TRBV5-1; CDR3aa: ASSLPSGTGGYNEQF
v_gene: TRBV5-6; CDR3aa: ASSLNGGGDGYT
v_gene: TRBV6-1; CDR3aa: ASTHLTEAF
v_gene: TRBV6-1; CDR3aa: ASSRSQLDQETQF
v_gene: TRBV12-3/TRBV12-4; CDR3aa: ASSFGQKRLYGYT
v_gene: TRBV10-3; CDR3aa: AIQGSADPEAF
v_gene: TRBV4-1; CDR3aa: ASSQDRFGGGKVNEKLF
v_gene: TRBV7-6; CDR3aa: ARSPYASGGTDTQY
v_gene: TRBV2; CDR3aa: ASSFGGYSYQETQY
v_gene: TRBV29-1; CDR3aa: SVDVGPALTDTQY
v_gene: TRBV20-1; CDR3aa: SANNPGQGVRNEQY
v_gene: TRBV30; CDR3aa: AWSVGSGGQEQF
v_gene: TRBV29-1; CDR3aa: SVEDQGTNEKLF
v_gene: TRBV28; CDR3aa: STSRDYGYT
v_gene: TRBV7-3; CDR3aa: ASSLRGPTGDTQY
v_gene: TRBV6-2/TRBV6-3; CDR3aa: ASSYGQLVVAQY
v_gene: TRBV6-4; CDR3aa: ASSDGVRSREQF
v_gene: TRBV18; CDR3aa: ASSPPRQAAFSYNEQF
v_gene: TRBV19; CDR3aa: ASSINPGASYGYT
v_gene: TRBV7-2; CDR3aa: ASSSRGRQGQY
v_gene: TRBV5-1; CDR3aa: ASSSGGEGANEQF
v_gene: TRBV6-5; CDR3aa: ASSPAGGPYEQY
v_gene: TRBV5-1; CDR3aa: ASSSSGGHTEAF
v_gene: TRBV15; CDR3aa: ATSSPRDRDLPGELF
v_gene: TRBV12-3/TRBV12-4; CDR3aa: ASIMGAGAYGYT
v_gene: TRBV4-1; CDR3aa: ASSHLTGGTSGANVLT
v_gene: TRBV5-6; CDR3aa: ASSLRVGGQETQY
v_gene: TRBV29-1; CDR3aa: SVEAVYNEQF
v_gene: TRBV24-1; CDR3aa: ATSDSGGGAHPETQF
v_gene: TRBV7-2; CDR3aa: ASSTWGTYGYT
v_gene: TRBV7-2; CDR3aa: ASSLGGGRGLPNYGYT
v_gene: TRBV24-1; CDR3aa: ATSDFSTRNEQY
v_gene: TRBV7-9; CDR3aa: ASNTGQAVDEQF
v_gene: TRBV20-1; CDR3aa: SAEPGQGKAEQY
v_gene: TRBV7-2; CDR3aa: ASSQGPSNAEAF
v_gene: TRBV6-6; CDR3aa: ASRGLALTYEQY
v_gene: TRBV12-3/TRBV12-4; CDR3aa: ASSLGAALNYGYT
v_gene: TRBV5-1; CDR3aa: ASSLQNANNEQF
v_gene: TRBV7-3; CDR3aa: ANSLKREETQY
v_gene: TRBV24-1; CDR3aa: ATSTSGTSYGQY
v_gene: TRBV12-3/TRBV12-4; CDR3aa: ASRRTGTDTQY
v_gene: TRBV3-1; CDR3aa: ASSLGQPTNHGYT
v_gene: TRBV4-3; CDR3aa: ASSQDRGESYEQY
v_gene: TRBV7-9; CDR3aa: ASSLSDRPQH
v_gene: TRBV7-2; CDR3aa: ASSLKRTAYEQY
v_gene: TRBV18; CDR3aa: ASSPWTTSRYEQF
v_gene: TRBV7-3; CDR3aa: ASSLRILKQGDKYNEQY
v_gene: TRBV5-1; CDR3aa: ASSLEGQLLFSGANVLT
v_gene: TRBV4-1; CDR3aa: ASSQPVPGQGALMFGTEAF
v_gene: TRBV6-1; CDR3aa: ASSVGLAEDTQY
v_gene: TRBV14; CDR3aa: ASAGQPNTEAF
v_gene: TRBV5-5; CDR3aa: ASSFSGGALVYEQF
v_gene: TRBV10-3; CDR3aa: AISESNRETQY
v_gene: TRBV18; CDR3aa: ASSSAGTGNEINYGYT